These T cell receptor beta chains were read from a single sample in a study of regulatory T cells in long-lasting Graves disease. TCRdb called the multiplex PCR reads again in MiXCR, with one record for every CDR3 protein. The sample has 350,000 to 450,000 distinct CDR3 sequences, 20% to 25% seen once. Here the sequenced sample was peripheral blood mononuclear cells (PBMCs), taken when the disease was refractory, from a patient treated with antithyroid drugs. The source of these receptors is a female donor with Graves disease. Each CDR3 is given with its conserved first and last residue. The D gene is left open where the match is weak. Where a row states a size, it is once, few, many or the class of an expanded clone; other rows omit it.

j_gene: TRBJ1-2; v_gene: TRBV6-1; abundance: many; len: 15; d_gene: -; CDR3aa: CASTQPFEGPYGYTF; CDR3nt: TGTGCCAGCACCCAACCCTTCGAGGGACCCTATGGCTACACCTTC
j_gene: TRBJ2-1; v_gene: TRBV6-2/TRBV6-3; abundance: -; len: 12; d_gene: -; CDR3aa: CASSEWSDEQFF; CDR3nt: TGTGCCAGCAGTGAATGGTCGGATGAGCAGTTCTTC
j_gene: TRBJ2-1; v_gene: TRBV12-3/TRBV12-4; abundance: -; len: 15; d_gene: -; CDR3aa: CASSLASARYNEQFF; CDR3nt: TGTGCCAGCAGTTTGGCCAGCGCCCGCTACAATGAGCAGTTCTTC
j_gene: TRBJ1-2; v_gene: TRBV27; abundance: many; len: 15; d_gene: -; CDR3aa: CASSLTPQGHYGYTF; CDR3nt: TGTGCCAGCAGTCTTACACCACAGGGACACTATGGCTACACCTTC
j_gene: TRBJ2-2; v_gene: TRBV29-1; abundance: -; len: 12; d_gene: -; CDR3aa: CSVTTVTGELFF; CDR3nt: TGCAGCGTTACGACAGTTACCGGGGAGCTGTTTTTT
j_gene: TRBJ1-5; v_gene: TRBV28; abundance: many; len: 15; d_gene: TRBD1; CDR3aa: CASRQGQGAVQPQHF; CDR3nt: TGTGCCAGCAGACAGGGACAGGGGGCGGTTCAGCCCCAGCATTTT
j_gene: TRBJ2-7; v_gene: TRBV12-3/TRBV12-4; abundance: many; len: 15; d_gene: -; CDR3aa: CASSVWTDSSYEQYF; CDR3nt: TGTGCCAGCAGTGTCTGGACAGATAGCTCCTACGAGCAGTACTTC
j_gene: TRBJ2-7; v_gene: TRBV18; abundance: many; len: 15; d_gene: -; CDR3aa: CASSPETSTSGEQYF; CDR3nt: TGTGCCAGCTCACCCGAGACTTCCACTTCGGGCGAGCAGTACTTC
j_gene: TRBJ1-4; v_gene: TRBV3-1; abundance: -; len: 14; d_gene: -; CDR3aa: CASSHEAGVEKLFF; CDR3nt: TGTGCCAGCAGCCACGAGGCAGGGGTAGAAAAACTGTTTTTT
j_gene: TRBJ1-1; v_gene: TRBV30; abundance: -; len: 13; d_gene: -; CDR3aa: CAGSKGIGTEAFF; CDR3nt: TGTGCCGGATCGAAGGGAATTGGGACTGAAGCTTTCTTT
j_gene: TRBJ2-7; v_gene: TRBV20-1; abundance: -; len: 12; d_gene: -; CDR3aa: CSAKPQIYEQYF; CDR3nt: TGCAGTGCCAAGCCTCAAATTTACGAGCAGTACTTC
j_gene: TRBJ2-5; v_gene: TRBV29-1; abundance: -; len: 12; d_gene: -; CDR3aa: CSVEFNQETQYF; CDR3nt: TGCAGCGTTGAGTTTAACCAAGAGACCCAGTACTTC
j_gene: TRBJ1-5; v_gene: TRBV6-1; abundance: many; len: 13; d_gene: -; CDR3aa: CASRDTSNQPQHF; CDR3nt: TGTGCCAGCAGGGATACCAGCAATCAGCCCCAGCATTTT
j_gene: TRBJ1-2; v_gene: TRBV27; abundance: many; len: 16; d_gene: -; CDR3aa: CASSSLTGGSGYGYTF; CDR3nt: TGTGCCAGCAGTTCACTGACGGGGGGCTCTGGCTATGGCTACACCTTC
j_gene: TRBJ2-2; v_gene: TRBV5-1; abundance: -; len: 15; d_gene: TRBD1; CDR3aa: CASSLQGAATGELFF; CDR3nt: TGCGCCAGCAGCTTACAGGGGGCTGCCACCGGGGAGCTGTTTTTT
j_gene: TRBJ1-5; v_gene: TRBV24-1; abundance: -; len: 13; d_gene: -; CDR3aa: CATSGGADQPQHF; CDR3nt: TGTGCCACCAGTGGAGGTGCGGATCAGCCCCAGCATTTT
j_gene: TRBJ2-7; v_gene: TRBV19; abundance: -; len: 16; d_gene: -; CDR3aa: CASSIVYRTFDKEQYF; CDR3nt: TGTGCCAGTAGTATAGTGTACAGAACTTTCGATAAAGAGCAGTACTTC
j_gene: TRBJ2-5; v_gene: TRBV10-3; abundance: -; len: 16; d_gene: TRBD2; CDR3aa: CAISDSGRASQETQYF; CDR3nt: TGTGCCATCAGTGATAGCGGGAGGGCCAGCCAAGAGACCCAGTACTTC
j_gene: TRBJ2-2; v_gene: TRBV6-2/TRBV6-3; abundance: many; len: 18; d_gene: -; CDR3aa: CASSSGRLGGGATGELFF; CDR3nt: TGTGCCAGCAGTTCTGGACGACTTGGGGGAGGCGCCACCGGGGAGCTGTTTTTT
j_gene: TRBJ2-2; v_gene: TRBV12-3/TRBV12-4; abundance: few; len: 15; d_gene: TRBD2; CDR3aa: CASHLSGANTGELFF; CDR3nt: TGTGCCAGCCACCTTAGCGGGGCGAACACCGGGGAGCTGTTTTTT
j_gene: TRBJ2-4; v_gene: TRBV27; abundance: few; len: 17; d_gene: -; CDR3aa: CASSPFGGDSLKNIQYF; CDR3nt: TGTGCCAGCAGTCCCTTCGGGGGGGACAGCCTGAAAAACATTCAGTACTTC
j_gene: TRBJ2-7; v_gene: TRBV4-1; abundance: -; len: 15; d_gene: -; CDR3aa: CASSLEEGGTYEQYF; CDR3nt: TGCGCCAGCAGCCTCGAGGAGGGGGGGACCTACGAGCAGTACTTC
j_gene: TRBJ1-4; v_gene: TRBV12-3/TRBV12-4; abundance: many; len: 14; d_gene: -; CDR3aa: CASSLAAEREKLFF; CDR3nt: TGTGCCAGCAGTTTAGCGGCCGAGAGGGAAAAACTGTTTTTT
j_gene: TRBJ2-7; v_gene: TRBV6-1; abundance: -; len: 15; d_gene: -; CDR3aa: CASTPGVNAVYEQYF; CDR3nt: TGTGCCAGCACTCCCGGAGTTAACGCCGTCTACGAGCAGTACTTC